Listed here is a single TCR beta chain. Only a few counts were recorded for this clonotype. Its target antigen remains unknown. No base quality information exists; no much larger clone differs at one position. This sample is part of a study of Epstein–Barr virus B cells in breast cancer (dated by TCRdb to the early 2020s). About the study as a whole: Control T cells were expanded by a rapid expansion method using irradiated PBMC feeders, soluble OKT3 and IL-2 at roughly 200 U/ml, and were collected roughly 9-13 days after stimulation. The study was a single-patient case report on whether tumor-infiltrating EBV+ B cells shape the T-cell receptor repertoire in triple-negative breast cancer.

A distance of 15 bases separates the germline ends of V and J, which lose 3 bases and 0 bases respectively. The CDR3, cysteine through phenylalanine, is 17 amino acids long. The only DNA kept is the CDR3, 51 bases in frame from the first base. The library was made by 5' RACE. TCR libraries were built from RNA with the SMARTer Human TCR a/b Profiling Kit, capturing full V(D)J regions of both alpha and beta chains. The amplified libraries were purified with AMPure XP beads and were validated on an Agilent 2100 Bioanalyzer using the DNA 1000 Kit. Libraries were sequenced on an Illumina MiSeq with the 600-cycle v3 reagent kit, giving 2 x 300 bp paired-end reads. The paper's data handling went like this. Reads were processed with MiXCR and VDJTools; non-productive clonotypes were removed and clonotypes were collapsed by CDR3 amino acid sequence before frequencies were recalculated. CDR3 sequences were matched against the McPAS-TCR database allowing a Levenshtein distance of 1, and UpSet plots were made in R with UpSetR. Starting from the raw public reads, TCRdb applied fastp trimming at Q25, assembled clones with MiXCR and retained in-frame beta chains. All rows with the same CDR3 protein become a single entry with the most common DNA and genes. It is TCRdb's table, rather than the study itself, that gives the V and J calls and clone size. The sample records 500 to 750 distinct CDR3 sequences, around two fifths of which are singletons. The biggest ten clones account for about 96% of the sample.

RNA from roughly 9.3e4 to 9.6e5 cultured T cells was extracted using RNeasy Micro or Mini kits with on-column DNase digestion, and the RNA was checked on an Agilent 2100 Bioanalyzer. Study-wide conclusions, independent of this receptor: All data came from a single patient described as a first proof of concept, which limits generalization.

The source is a woman aged 40 to 50 with triple-negative breast cancer. The V and J genes are TRBV12-3 or TRBV12-4 and TRBJ2-4; the D call is tentative, TRBD1 or TRBD2, as each matches 5 bases. Input material: tumor-infiltrating lymphocytes expanded in culture. The DNA is as follows: TGTGCCAGCAGTTTCCGGGGCATTAATCTAGCCAAAAACATTCAGTACTTC. Translated, it reads CASSFRGINLAKNIQYF.